This passage covers 30 T cell receptor beta chains from one sample sequenced in a study of blood T cell repertoires in COVID-19. TCRdb's table, derived via immunoSEQ multiplex PCR, lists solely in-frame clones and lacks some. The sample has some 200,000 clones; 85% to 90% are singletons. Sequencing was done on a sample of peripheral blood. The receptors come from a woman in her forties or fifties with acute or convalescent COVID-19.

The chain combines TRBV5-1 with TRBJ1-2; D uncertain. CDR3 size: 13 residues. CDR1 and CDR2 (germline): SGHRS, YFSETQ. The V and J ends lost 0 bases and 6 bases respectively, with 9 bases between them. CDR3 DNA: TGCGCCAGCAGCTTGGCGACATTGGATGGCTACACCTTC. Encoded protein: CASSLATLDGYTF.

The chain has TRBV9 and TRBJ1-3, with a tentative D call TRBD1 (6 bases). The CDR3 contains 14 residues. V was trimmed by 0 bases and J by 3 bases, leaving 7 bases between them. CDR1 SGDLS and CDR2 YYNGEE come from the germline V gene. The CDR3 nucleotides are TGTGCCAGCAGCGTAGCAGGGGATGGAAACACCATATATTTT. It codes for CASSVAGDGNTIYF. Drawing the rest from reference TRBV9 and TRBJ1-3, the complete variable domain is DSGVTQTPKHLITATGQRVTLRCSPRSGDLSVYWYQQSLDQGLQFLIQYYNGEERAKGNILERFSAQQFPDLHSELNLSSLELGDSALYFCASSVAGDGNTIYFGEGSWLTVV.

V usage is TRBV6-5 and J usage is TRBJ1-2; no definite D call. CDR3 length: 13 residues. V lost 2 bases and J lost 2, with 6 bases in between. CDR1 is MNHEY, CDR2 SVGAGI, per germline. The CDR3 DNA sequence: TGTGCCAGCAGTTACGTACACAACTATGGCTACACCTTC. It yields the protein CASSYVHNYGYTF.

The rearrangement links TRBV7-3 to TRBJ2-5, with 7 positions matching TRBD2. V trimming: 5 bases; J trimming: 5 bases; junction bases outside the gene matches: 5. In germline, CDR1 is SGHTA, CDR2 FQGTGA. The CDR3 is made up of 13 amino acids. As DNA, the CDR3 is TGTGCCAGCAGCCCCTGGGGGGGGGAGACCCAGTACTTC. As protein: CASSPWGGETQYF.

This clone turned up a few times. The J gene is TRBJ2-2, the V gene TRBV7-2; TRBD2 agrees at 14 bases. The ends lost 3 bases at V and 7 bases at J; junction bases unmatched: 7. Germline V gene data show CDR1 as SGHTA and CDR2 as FQGNSA. The CDR3 has 17 amino acids. CDR3 loop: CASSFPGLAGGLGELFF. CDR3 bases: TGTGCCAGCAGCTTCCCTGGACTAGCGGGGGGCCTCGGGGAGCTGTTTTTT.

The V call is TRBV9, the J call TRBJ2-3; no definite D call. CDR1 and CDR2 from the germline V gene are SGDLS and YYNGEE. This CDR3 contains 15 residues. The germline V and J ends were trimmed by 0 bases and 3 bases, with 11 bases remaining between them. CDR3 sequence: CASSVGRSRTDTQYF. In DNA, the CDR3 is TGTGCCAGCAGCGTAGGGCGTAGCCGTACAGATACGCAGTATTTT.

The V gene is TRBV6-5, the J gene TRBJ2-7; TRBD2 aligns across 8 bases. The junction had 8 bases not matched to a gene; V was cut back by 7 bases and J by 6 bases. The CDR3 covers 13 residues. The germline V gene has CDR1 MNHEY and CDR2 SVGAGI. The CDR3 loop is CASTPAGEREQYF. The CDR3 DNA reads as TGTGCCAGCACCCCAGCGGGAGAACGCGAGCAGTACTTC.

The chain links TRBV7-2 to TRBJ2-5, with D uncertain. In germline, CDR1 is SGHTA, CDR2 FQGNSA. This CDR3 has 13 residues. Trimming removed 3 bases at V and 2 bases at J, with 7 bases between. CDR3 sequence: CASSFSRQETQYF. The CDR3 DNA is TGTGCCAGCAGCTTTTCTAGGCAAGAGACCCAGTACTTC.

The rearrangement joins TRBV18 to TRBJ1-2; the D is unclear. The CDR3 totals 12 residues. From germline, CDR1 is KGHSH and CDR2 LQKENI. Trimming removed 4 bases at V and 3 bases at J, with 6 bases between. The CDR3 reads CASSRTDYGYTF. CDR3 DNA: TGTGCCAGCTCACGTACGGACTATGGCTACACCTTC.

The chain links TRBV7-2 to TRBJ2-4; unclear D gene. Germline V gives CDR1 SGHTA, CDR2 FQGNSA. Trimming pared 1 base from V and 6 bases from J, leaving 7 bases between. The CDR3 sequence is 13 residues long. DNA of the CDR3: TGTGCCAGCAGCTTAGTTCCAGGAAACATTCAGTACTTC. It yields the protein CASSLVPGNIQYF. Combining the CDR3 with reference TRBV7-2 and TRBJ2-4 gives the whole variable domain GAGVSQSPSNKVTEKGKDVELRCDPISGHTALYWYRQSLGQGLEFLIYFQGNSAPDKSGLPSDRFSAERTGGSVSTLTIQRTQQEDSAVYLCASSLVPGNIQYFGAGTRLSVL.

The chain combines TRBV21-1 with TRBJ2-7; TRBD2 is taken as the D call from the table, unchecked against the DNA. TRBV21-1 is a documented pseudogene. The CDR3 is made up of 18 amino acids. CDR3 bases: TGTGCCAGCAGCTCCACCCTGTCCCTAAGGGCCCCAGGGAGGGAGCAGTACTTC. This sequence encodes CASSSTLSLRAPGREQYF.

The chain joins TRBV30 to TRBJ2-4, with D possibly TRBD1 on 5 matching bases. This CDR3 comprises 12 residues. The germline V and J ends were trimmed by 1 base and 7 bases, with 8 bases remaining between them. The germline gives CDR1 GTSNPN, CDR2 SVGIG (reference sequence). The CDR3 loop is CAWSGQKNIQYF. The CDR3 DNA reads TGTGCCTGGAGTGGACAGAAGAACATTCAGTACTTC.

The rearrangement uses TRBV7-9 and TRBJ1-6, with D hard to call. Deletions cut 2 bases from V and 9 bases from J, with 14 bases between. This CDR3 comprises 15 residues. The germline CDR1 and CDR2 sequences are SEHNR and FQNEAQ (reference sequence). The CDR3 sequence: CASSLWQEGGSPLHF. Written as DNA, the CDR3 is TGTGCCAGCAGCTTATGGCAGGAGGGAGGTTCACCCCTCCACTTT.

This clone was counted only a few times. V usage is TRBV27 and J usage is TRBJ2-4; 7 bases match TRBD1. Looked up from germline, CDR1 is MNHEY and CDR2 is SMNVEV (reference sequence). The CDR3 loop spans 18 amino acids. The V and J ends lost 6 bases and 0 bases, in that order; junction bases with no gene match: 14. The DNA of the CDR3 is TGTGCCAGCAGATCAACAGGGGCAAGACCAATAGCCAAAAACATTCAGTACTTC. Its protein is CASRSTGARPIAKNIQYF.

J is TRBJ2-7 and V is TRBV12-5; 11 bases match TRBD2. This CDR3 is built from 17 residues. Germline V gene data show CDR1 as LGHNT and CDR2 as FRNRAP. With 4 bases clipped from V and 5 bases from J, the junction kept 13 bases outside the gene matches. CDR3: CASGWAVTSGSSHEQYF. The CDR3 DNA reads as TGTGCTAGTGGTTGGGCCGTCACTAGCGGGAGTTCCCACGAGCAGTACTTC.

V usage is TRBV19 and J usage is TRBJ2-5; TRBD2 is a possible D gene (6 bases). This CDR3 is built from 15 residues. V was trimmed by 2 bases and J by 5 bases, leaving 15 bases between them. Germline loops: CDR1 LNHDA, CDR2 SQIVND (reference sequence). The CDR3 region is CASSIQGLKGETQYF. The CDR3 DNA sequence: TGTGCCAGTAGTATACAGGGACTGAAAGGGGAGACCCAGTACTTC.

This clone showed up many times. The chain is built from TRBV5-1 and TRBJ1-4, with 9 bases aligning to TRBD1. The CDR3 is 15 amino acids. Per germline, CDR1 SGHRS and CDR2 YFSETQ. The V and J ends lost 5 bases and 8 bases, in that order; junction bases with no gene match: 10. The CDR3 is CASSLTGGRGEKLFF. CDR3 in DNA: TGCGCCAGCAGTCTAACAGGGGGCCGGGGAGAAAAACTGTTTTTT.

This chain links TRBV5-6 with TRBJ2-1; D remains unclear. Trimming pared 4 bases from V and 8 bases from J, leaving 13 bases between. The germline V gene encodes CDR1 SGHDT and CDR2 YYEEEE. This CDR3 comprises 13 residues. The CDR3 sequence: CASSNGGGDEQFF. CDR3 bases: TGTGCCAGCAGCAACGGTGGCGGCGATGAGCAGTTCTTC.

The gene calls are TRBV2 and TRBJ2-3, with D possibly being TRBD1 (6 bases). Germline V gives CDR1 SNHLY, CDR2 FYNNEI. Between the trimmed V and J ends, which lost 3 bases and 3 bases, there was a span of 13 bases. This CDR3 has 15 residues. CDR3 region: CASSDRGQRTDTQYF. Written as DNA, the CDR3 is TGTGCCAGCAGTGATCGCGGACAGAGAACAGATACGCAGTATTTT.

The rearrangement joins TRBV12-3 or TRBV12-4 to TRBJ2-2; no clear D gene. The CDR3 has 12 residues. V lost 6 bases and J 8 bases, leaving 10 bases between the germline ends. Written as DNA, the CDR3 is TGTGCCAGCAGCTTTAACTTTGGGGAGCTGTTTTTT. Its protein is CASSFNFGELFF.

The J gene is TRBJ1-1, the V gene TRBV5-5, with no clear D. Germline values: CDR1 SGHKS, CDR2 YYEKEE (reference sequence). V lost 3 bases and J lost 0, with 12 bases in between. The CDR3 has 15 amino acids. The DNA for the CDR3 is TGTGCCAGCAGCTGGATCGGGTTCATGAACACTGAAGCTTTCTTT. Translating it yields CASSWIGFMNTEAFF.

CDR3 in amino acids: CASRDRGYGYTF. The DNA of the CDR3 is TGTGCCAGCAGGGACAGGGGATATGGCTACACCTTC. The chain has TRBV6-5 and TRBJ1-2, with 9 bases aligning to TRBD1. The CDR3 is 12 amino acids. Germline trimming cut 6 bases from V and 5 bases from J; bases unmatched to any gene: 1. Germline values: CDR1 MNHEY, CDR2 SVGAGI.

This chain connects TRBV11-3 to TRBJ1-6; perhaps TRBD1 as D (5 bases). CDR1 is SGHNT and CDR2 is YENEEA in the germline V gene. The CDR3 is 15 amino acids. The V end lost 3 bases, the J end lost 5 bases, and 11 bases lay between the germline ends. The CDR3 DNA is TGTGCCAGCAGCTTCGCAGGGAAGAATAATTCACCCCTCCACTTT. Amino acids: CASSFAGKNNSPLHF.

The chain has TRBV6-6 and TRBJ1-5; TRBD1 might be the D (5 bases). This CDR3 has 13 residues. CDR1 and CDR2 (germline): MNHNY, SVGAGI (reference sequence). Trimming left V 2 bases short and J 8 bases short, with 10 bases between. This chain's CDR3 is CASSYTGWEPQHF. DNA for the CDR3: TGTGCCAGCAGTTACACAGGATGGGAGCCCCAGCATTTT.

J is TRBJ1-2 and V is TRBV30; D unresolved. Trimming took 2 bases from V and 2 from J, leaving 12 bases between them. CDR3 length: 14 residues. In germline, CDR1 is GTSNPN, CDR2 SVGIG (reference sequence). The CDR3, as DNA: TGTGCCTGGAGTCGGCCTCAGGAAAACTATGGCTACACCTTC. Its translation: CAWSRPQENYGYTF.

The chain couples TRBV2 to TRBJ2-1; 11 bases are shared with TRBD2. V dropped 2 bases and J dropped 5; count of bases not matched to a gene: 5. This CDR3 has 16 amino acids. The germline gives CDR1 SNHLY, CDR2 FYNNEI. The CDR3 reads CASSERGTSGHNEQFF. In DNA, the CDR3 is TGTGCCAGCAGTGAAAGGGGGACTAGCGGACACAATGAGCAGTTCTTC. The variable domain in full, completed from reference TRBV2 and TRBJ2-1, reads EPEVTQTPSHQVTQMGQEVILRCVPISNHLYFYWYRQILGQKVEFLVSFYNNEISEKSEIFDDQFSVERPDGSNFTLKIRSTKLEDSAMYFCASSERGTSGHNEQFFGPGTRLTVL.

This clone was seen a single time. The rearrangement uses TRBV7-2 and TRBJ1-6, with D possibly matching TRBD1 (5 bases). Germline-derived CDR1 and CDR2 are SGHTA and FQGNSA. The V and J ends lost 4 bases and 9 bases respectively, with 16 bases between them. The CDR3 runs 15 residues. The DNA of the CDR3 is TGTGCCAGCAGCTCTGGTCCAGGGTCCTTTTCACCCCTCCACTTT. Translating it yields CASSSGPGSFSPLHF.

The chain links TRBV7-3 to TRBJ2-2; 9 nucleotides line up with TRBD1. The CDR3 runs 15 residues. The V and J ends lost 5 bases and 7 bases, in that order; junction bases with no gene match: 8. Germline V lookup: CDR1 SGHTA, CDR2 FQGTGA. The CDR3 is CASSPGQGSNGELFF. CDR3 DNA sequence: TGTGCCAGCAGCCCCGGACAGGGGTCAAACGGGGAGCTGTTTTTT.

The gene calls are TRBV5-1 and TRBJ2-1; 7 nucleotides match TRBD1. Germline V gives CDR1 SGHRS, CDR2 YFSETQ. The CDR3 covers 15 residues. Unmatched junction bases numbered 7, after V lost 3 bases and J lost 4 bases. The CDR3 reads CASSSAGDRYNEQFF. The CDR3, as DNA: TGCGCCAGCAGCTCGGCAGGGGACAGATACAATGAGCAGTTCTTC.

The V and J genes are TRBV5-4 and TRBJ1-5, with D possibly TRBD1 on 5 matching bases. V dropped 4 bases and J dropped 7 bases, with 15 bases sitting between them. Germline values: CDR1 SGHNT, CDR2 YYREEE (reference sequence). This CDR3 region has 14 residues. As DNA, the CDR3 is TGTGCCAGCAGCATCCAGGGAATCGACCAGCCCCAGCATTTT. It encodes CASSIQGIDQPQHF.